The 9 T cell receptor beta chains in this list originate from one sample, sequenced in a study of PD-L1 blockade in urothelial cancer. Clones were read by immunoSEQ multiplex PCR, and TCRdb kept only the in-frame ones, dropping some. The sample lists 17,000 or so clones, about nine tenths occurring once. Sequencing was performed on PBMCs, taken around atezolizumab (anti-PD-L1) treatment. The receptors here all came from a man aged 50-60 years with urothelial cancer.

In its sample, this clone was seen a few times. This sequence joins TRBV28 and TRBJ1-5; possible D gene TRBD1, 6 bases. V lost 4 bases, J lost 2 bases, and 9 bases lay in between. The CDR3 is 14 residues long. Germline-derived CDR1 and CDR2 are MDHEN and SYDVKM. DNA for the CDR3: TGTGCCAGCAGTTCAGGGGTGGGCAATCAGCCCCAGCATTTT. The encoded protein is CASSSGVGNQPQHF.

This clone was found once. This sequence joins TRBV27 and TRBJ2-5, with 8 bases fitting TRBD2. This CDR3 is 14 amino acids long. V lost 5 bases, J lost 5 bases, and 7 bases stayed unmatched. Germline V CDR1 and CDR2: MNHEY, SMNVEV (reference sequence). CDR3 sequence reads: CASSVLAAGETQYF. CDR3 in DNA: TGTGCCAGCAGTGTACTAGCGGCAGGGGAGACCCAGTACTTC.

The chain joins TRBV10-3 to TRBJ2-5; 12 bases line up with TRBD1. The ends lost 2 bases at V and 9 bases at J; junction bases unmatched: 4. The CDR3 has 14 residues. The germline gives CDR1 ENHRY, CDR2 SYGVKD. In DNA form, the CDR3 reads TGTGCCATCAGTGAGCCTGGGACAGGGGGCGCCCAGTACTTC. This encodes CAISEPGTGGAQYF.

This chain connects TRBV27 to TRBJ2-1; tentatively, D is TRBD2 (6 bases). Germline V gene sequence: CDR1 MNHEY, CDR2 SMNVEV (reference sequence). The length of the CDR3 is 15 residues. Trimming pared 1 base from V and 6 bases from J, leaving 13 bases between. CDR3 loop: CASSLWEAGRNEQFF. CDR3 nucleotides: TGTGCCAGCAGTTTATGGGAGGCGGGCCGCAATGAGCAGTTCTTC.

J is TRBJ2-3 and V is TRBV21-1; the tabulated D call, TRBD2, remains unverified against the DNA. TRBV21-1 is recorded as a pseudogene. CDR3 length: 16 amino acids. CDR3 region: CASSPLAGLHTDTQYF. As DNA, the CDR3 is TGTGCCAGCAGCCCCCTAGCGGGGCTTCACACAGATACGCAGTATTTT.

The genes are TRBV27 and TRBJ2-7; no firm D call. Trimming removed 0 bases at V and 1 base at J, with 7 bases between. From germline, CDR1 is MNHEY and CDR2 SMNVEV (reference sequence). This CDR3 region has 14 residues. In DNA form, the CDR3 reads TGTGCCAGCAGTTTATCGGGCAGTTCCTACGAGCAGTACTTC. Protein product: CASSLSGSSYEQYF.

This sequence joins TRBV27 and TRBJ2-7, with D perhaps matching TRBD1 (6 bases). Between the trimmed V and J ends, which lost 3 bases and 3 bases, there was a span of 12 bases. Germline V lookup: CDR1 MNHEY, CDR2 SMNVEV (reference sequence). The CDR3 contains 14 residues. The CDR3 is CASSLGTQGYEQYF. The CDR3 bases are TGTGCCAGCAGTTTGGGAACACAGGGCTACGAGCAGTACTTC.

The chain couples TRBV5-1 to TRBJ2-2; 8 bases match TRBD2. V shed 4 bases, J shed 0 bases, and the junction held 11 bases outside the gene matches. Germline CDR1 and CDR2: SGHRS and YFSETQ. This CDR3 spans 18 amino acids. The CDR3 spells CASSPSGSGETNTGELFF. DNA of the CDR3: TGCGCCAGCAGCCCGTCGGGTAGCGGGGAAACGAACACCGGGGAGCTGTTTTTT.

The chain is built from TRBV18 and TRBJ2-5; D remains unclear. The CDR3 extends over 12 amino acids. V was cut by 3 bases and J by 5 bases, with 7 bases left in between. Germline V gene sequence: CDR1 KGHSH, CDR2 LQKENI. Written as DNA, the CDR3 is TGTGCCAGCTCACCTCTTTCTGAGACCCAGTACTTC. Residues: CASSPLSETQYF. The whole variable domain, filled in from reference TRBV18 and TRBJ2-5, reads NAGVMQNPRHLVRRRGQEARLRCSPMKGHSHVYWYRQLPEEGLKFMVYLQKENIIDESGMPKERFSAEFPKEGPSILRIQQVVRGDSAAYFCASSPLSETQYFGPGTRLLVL.